This T cell receptor beta chain was recovered during a study of regulatory T cells in long-lasting Graves disease. Study-wide background: Persistence in Graves' disease required over 5 years of antithyroid drugs plus positive TSH receptor antibodies. The study's findings and limits: The study examined only peripheral blood, not thyroid tissue.

Construction of the TCR beta libraries employed iRepertoire HTBI primers in conjunction with Arm-PCR of CDR3 regions. In TCRdb, the multiplex PCR reads were re-called with MiXCR into one record per CDR3 protein. Of roughly 700,000 distinct CDR3 sequences in the sample, 25% to 30% are singletons; the top ten hold around 40%. As to this clonotype: Antigen specificity is unknown.

The CDR3 loop spans 15 amino acids. V gave up 0 bases and J gave up 3 bases, with 11 bases separating them. Germline V gene sequence: CDR1 LNHDA, CDR2 SQIVND (reference sequence). As for time point: persistent/refractory GD, antithyroid drugs over 5 years with positive TRAb. Scientists built the TCR library using RNA that was extracted from PBMCs. Roughly 9.2 milliliters of peripheral blood were drawn into EDTA tubes. The rearrangement links TRBV19 to TRBJ1-2; D is unclear. Sequencing used peripheral blood mononuclear cells (PBMCs), obtained when the disease was refractory, from a patient treated with antithyroid drugs. The sequence derives from a female donor with Graves disease. This chain's CDR3 is CASSIDPKEHYGYTF. The DNA for the CDR3 is TGTGCCAGTAGTATAGATCCTAAAGAGCACTATGGCTACACCTTC.